The clone carrying this TCR beta chain was seen only a few times. Profiling relied on immunoSEQ multiplex PCR, and the TCRdb table lists in-frame clones only, not all of them. The sample contains 82,000 or so clones, roughly 96% of which appear only once. The germline V gene encodes CDR1 SGHDN and CDR2 FVKESK. The CDR3 runs 16 residues. V was clipped by 1 base and J by 4 bases; unmatched bases: 6. This sample stems from a study of cytomegalovirus exposure and HLA in healthy donors. The receptor comes from a woman younger than 30 in good health and CMV-seronegative. The sample comprised PBMCs. This chain joins TRBV14 and TRBJ2-7, with TRBD2 matching over 11 bases. CDR3 protein: CASSQGSLAGGYEQYF. The CDR3 DNA reads TGTGCCAGCAGCCAAGGGAGCCTAGCGGGGGGTTACGAGCAGTACTTC. Based on the CDR3 plus reference TRBV14 and TRBJ2-7, the full variable domain is EAGVTQFPSHSVIEKGQTVTLRCDPISGHDNLYWYRRVMGKEIKFLLHFVKESKQDESGMPNNRFLAERTGGTYSTLKVQPAELEDSGVYFCASSQGSLAGGYEQYFGPGTRLTVT.